Listed here are 17 T cell receptor beta chains from one sample, sequenced in a study of T-cell memory formation after mild COVID-19. TCRdb reprocessed the 5' RACE reads with MiXCR, giving one entry per CDR3 protein. The sample has 250,000 to 400,000 distinct CDR3 sequences, 13% to 15% seen once. What was sequenced was PBMCs or a T cell subset sorted from them (not recorded which). Source of these receptors: a man aged 18 to 30 who had mild COVID-19 (a few samples of this study predate the infection). Cell type and time point are not known.

In its sample, this clonotype was seen a few times. V gene TRBV20-1 combines with J gene TRBJ2-5, with 9 positions matching TRBD2. The ends lost 1 base at V and 5 bases at J; junction bases unmatched: 5. This CDR3 comprises 14 residues. The germline V gene encodes CDR1 DFQATT and CDR2 SNEGSKA (reference sequence). The CDR3 DNA reads TGCAGTGCTAGAGTCCGGACTAGCGTTGAGACCCAGTACTTC. Translation: CSARVRTSVETQYF.

The CDR3 loop reads CASSLGRDFSEAFF. In nucleotides, the CDR3 is TGTGCCAGCAGCTTAGGCAGGGATTTCTCTGAAGCTTTCTTT. This chain uses TRBV7-9 with TRBJ1-1; a weak D match, TRBD1 (5 bases). V lost 1 base to trimming and J lost 6 bases, with 12 bases between them. The germline CDR1 and CDR2 sequences are SEHNR and FQNEAQ (reference sequence). The CDR3 loop spans 14 amino acids. The variable domain in full, completed from reference TRBV7-9 and TRBJ1-1, reads DTGVSQNPRHKITKRGQNVTFRCDPISEHNRLYWYRQTLGQGPEFLTYFQNEAQLEKSRLLSDRFSAERPKGSFSTLEIQRTEQGDSAMYLCASSLGRDFSEAFFGQGTRLTVV.

V gene TRBV5-6 combines with J gene TRBJ2-7, with D tentatively TRBD1 or TRBD2 (5 bases each). V gave up 3 bases and J gave up 3 bases, with 19 bases separating them. The CDR3 is 16 residues long. Looked up from germline, CDR1 is SGHDT and CDR2 is YYEEEE. The CDR3 loop reads CASSSLPGRRVYEQYF. The CDR3 DNA follows: TGTGCCAGCAGCTCCCTGCCGGGACGGAGAGTCTACGAGCAGTACTTC.

This clonotype was recorded a few times. The gene calls are TRBV9 and TRBJ2-3; D is unclear. The CDR3 is 13 residues long. The ends were cut back, 3 bases at V and 8 bases at J, with 13 bases in the middle. The V gene's germline CDR1 is SGDLS and CDR2 YYNGEE. The CDR3 DNA is TGTGCCAGCAGCGCACCCCCATTCCCTACGCAGTATTTT. Its protein is CASSAPPFPTQYF.

The sample holds a few counts of this clonotype. The V gene is TRBV4-3, the J gene TRBJ1-3, with D unclear. Trimming took off 0 bases at V and 2 bases at J, with 14 bases between the two ends. Germline loops: CDR1 LGHNA, CDR2 YSLEER. The CDR3 runs to 17 residues. The CDR3 loop reads CASSQDVLGGAGNTIYF. The CDR3, as DNA: TGCGCCAGCAGCCAAGATGTACTCGGTGGGGCTGGAAACACCATATATTTT.

This clonotype was seen many times. CDR3 residues: CASSLTGYYEKLFF. For the CDR3, the DNA is TGTGCCAGCAGCTTGACAGGGTACTACGAAAAACTGTTTTTT. This chain connects TRBV3-1 to TRBJ1-4, with 7 bases that match TRBD1. V lost 5 bases, J lost 8 bases, and 8 bases stayed unmatched. Germline V gene lookup returns CDR1 LGHDT and CDR2 YNNKEL (reference sequence). The CDR3 consists of 14 residues.

The sample holds one count of this clonotype. The chain has TRBV7-2 and TRBJ1-1, with D perhaps matching TRBD1 (6 bases). Trimming removed 5 bases from V and 4 bases from J, with 14 bases in between. Germline loops: CDR1 SGHTA, CDR2 FQGNSA. The CDR3 extends over 14 amino acids. The CDR3 region is CASSPYPGATEAFF. DNA for the CDR3: TGTGCCAGCAGCCCTTACCCAGGGGCCACTGAAGCTTTCTTT.

This sequence joins TRBV7-9 and TRBJ2-3; D possibly corresponds to TRBD1 (6 bases). V lost 1 base and J lost 6, with 14 bases in between. This CDR3 comprises 15 residues. Germline V gene sequence: CDR1 SEHNR, CDR2 FQNEAQ (reference sequence). CDR3 sequence reads: CASSLVQRGTDTQYF. In DNA, the CDR3 is TGTGCCAGCAGCTTAGTACAAAGGGGGACGGATACGCAGTATTTT.

This clonotype turned up a few times. V usage is TRBV3-1 and J usage is TRBJ1-2; D unclear. Between the trimmed V and J ends, which lost 0 bases and 2 bases, there was a span of 7 bases. CDR1 and CDR2 (germline): LGHDT, YNNKEL (reference sequence). The length of the CDR3 is 14 residues. CDR3: CASSQEIGNYGYTF. The CDR3 region has the DNA TGTGCCAGCAGCCAAGAAATAGGGAACTATGGCTACACCTTC. Combining the CDR3 with reference TRBV3-1 and TRBJ1-2 gives the whole variable domain DTAVSQTPKYLVTQMGNDKSIKCEQNLGHDTMYWYKQDSKKFLKIMFSYNNKELIINETVPNRFSPKSPDKAHLNLHINSLELGDSAVYFCASSQEIGNYGYTFGSGTRLTVV.

V is TRBV6-5 and J is TRBJ2-7, with D uncertain. V lost 7 bases to trimming and J lost 3 bases, with 19 bases between them. This CDR3 contains 15 residues. Germline CDR1 MNHEY, CDR2 SVGAGI. CDR3 region: CASTLMTGSLYEQYF. The CDR3 nucleotides are TGTGCCAGCACTCTTATGACCGGGTCCCTCTACGAGCAGTACTTC.

The V and J genes are TRBV7-9 and TRBJ2-5; 9 nucleotides align to TRBD2. Germline loops: CDR1 SEHNR, CDR2 FQNEAQ (reference sequence). The CDR3 has 15 residues. V lost 5 bases to trimming and J lost 5 bases; unmatched junction nucleotides: 9. The CDR3: CASSQVRLAVETQYF. For the CDR3, the DNA is TGTGCCAGCAGCCAGGTTCGACTAGCGGTGGAGACCCAGTACTTC.

This clonotype was seen a handful of times. The chain is built from TRBV19 and TRBJ2-3, with TRBD2 identical over 7 bases. Germline trimming cut 3 bases from V and 3 bases from J; bases unmatched to any gene: 3. The CDR3 is 14 amino acids. Germline V gene lookup returns CDR1 LNHDA and CDR2 SQIVND (reference sequence). The DNA of the CDR3 is TGTGCCAGTAGTATCCCAGCGGGGACAGATACGCAGTATTTT. Translation gives CASSIPAGTDTQYF.

This clonotype showed up just a few times. The chain uses TRBV7-9 and TRBJ2-7, with D unresolved. The ends were cut back, 5 bases at V and 3 bases at J, with 8 bases in the middle. The CDR3 spans 12 residues. Germline V gene data show CDR1 as SEHNR and CDR2 as FQNEAQ (reference sequence). The CDR3 DNA follows: TGTGCCAGCAGCCAGCAGTTCTACGAGCAGTACGTC. It encodes CASSQQFYEQYV.

The chain uses TRBV7-2 and TRBJ1-2; 8 nucleotides match TRBD1. Germline V gene sequence: CDR1 SGHTA, CDR2 FQGNSA. The CDR3 extends over 13 amino acids. The V segment lost 6 bases and the J segment 4 bases; nucleotides outside the gene matches: 4. The CDR3 coding sequence is TGTGCCAGCAGACCAGGGGGCGCCTATGGCTACACCTTC. Translated: CASRPGGAYGYTF.

This clonotype was counted at least ten times. V is TRBV29-1 and J is TRBJ2-7; 7 nucleotides align to TRBD2. CDR3 length: 15 residues. Losses at the gene ends were 1 base for V and 0 bases for J; bases not matched to a gene: 6. Germline V CDR1 and CDR2: SQVTM, ANQGSEA. The CDR3 DNA reads as TGCAGCGTTGAAGTACTAGCGCGGAGCTCCTACGAGCAGTACTTC. This sequence encodes CSVEVLARSSYEQYF.

In this sample, this clonotype turned up a few times. V gene TRBV7-9 combines with J gene TRBJ1-5, with D perhaps TRBD1 (5 bases). Germline V CDR1 and CDR2: SEHNR, FQNEAQ (reference sequence). The CDR3 totals 14 residues. V was shortened by 4 bases and J by 5 bases, with 12 bases between the two germline ends. CDR3 nucleotides: TGTGCCAGCAGCTCGGGACCTGGGGATCAGCCCCAGCATTTT. This gives the protein CASSSGPGDQPQHF. Filled out from reference TRBV7-9 and TRBJ1-5, the complete variable domain reads DTGVSQNPRHKITKRGQNVTFRCDPISEHNRLYWYRQTLGQGPEFLTYFQNEAQLEKSRLLSDRFSAERPKGSFSTLEIQRTEQGDSAMYLCASSSGPGDQPQHFGDGTRLSIL.

This clonotype was seen many times. In DNA, the CDR3 is TGTGCCAGCAGCTTGGGGGGCTATGGCTACACCTTC. This encodes CASSLGGYGYTF. This chain uses TRBV7-2 with TRBJ1-2; possibly TRBD1 for D (5 bases). The germline V gene encodes CDR1 SGHTA and CDR2 FQGNSA. The CDR3 contains 12 residues. The ends were cut back, 3 bases at V and 4 bases at J, with 6 bases in the middle.